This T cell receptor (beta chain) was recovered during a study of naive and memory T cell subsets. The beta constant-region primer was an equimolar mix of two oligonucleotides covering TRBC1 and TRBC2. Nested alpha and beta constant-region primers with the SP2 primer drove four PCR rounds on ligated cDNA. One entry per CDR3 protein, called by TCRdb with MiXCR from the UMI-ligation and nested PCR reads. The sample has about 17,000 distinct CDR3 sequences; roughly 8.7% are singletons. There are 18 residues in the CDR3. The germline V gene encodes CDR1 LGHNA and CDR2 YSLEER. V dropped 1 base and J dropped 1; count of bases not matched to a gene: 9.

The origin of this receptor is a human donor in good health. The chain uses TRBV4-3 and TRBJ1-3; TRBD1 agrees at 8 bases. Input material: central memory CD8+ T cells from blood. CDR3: CASSQGPPGGRSGNTIYF. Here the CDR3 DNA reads TGCGCCAGCAGCCAAGGTCCCCCAGGGGGCAGATCTGGAAACACCATATATTTT.